The clone carrying this TCR beta chain was seen ten or more times. Its specificity is unknown. This sample is part of a study of response to subunit inactivated influenza vaccine. CDR1 is MNHEY and CDR2 is SVGAGI in the germline V gene. This CDR3 is built from 13 residues. V shed 2 bases and J shed 7 bases, with 9 bases lying between them. Each CDR3 protein is one row after TCRdb ran MiXCR on the RT-PCR reads. The table lists fewer than 700,000 distinct CDR3 sequences, 10% to 15% of them singletons. Study findings and constraints: It was suggested by the authors that few new T cells are recruited by each seasonal influenza vaccination.

The chain carries TRBV6-5 and TRBJ2-1; tentatively, D is TRBD1 or TRBD2 (5 bases each). The input for sequencing was PBMCs from blood, taken more than 35 days after vaccination. This TCR was sampled from a man aged 50-60 years who received an inactivated influenza vaccine. The CDR3, as DNA: TGTGCCAGCAGTTACCGGGACGGAAATGAGCAGTTCTTC. Protein sequence: CASSYRDGNEQFF.